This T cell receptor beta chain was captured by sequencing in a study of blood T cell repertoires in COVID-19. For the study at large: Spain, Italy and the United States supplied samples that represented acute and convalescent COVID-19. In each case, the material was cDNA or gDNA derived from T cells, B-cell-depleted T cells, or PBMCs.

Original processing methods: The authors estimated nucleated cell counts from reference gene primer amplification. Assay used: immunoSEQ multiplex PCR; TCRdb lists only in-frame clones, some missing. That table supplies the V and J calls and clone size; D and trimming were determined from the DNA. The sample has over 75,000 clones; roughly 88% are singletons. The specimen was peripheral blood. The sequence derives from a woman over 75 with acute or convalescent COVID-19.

Here the CDR3 reads CASSLDRSGYTF. The CDR3 region has the DNA TGTGCCAGCAGCTTAGACAGGAGTGGCTACACCTTC. The rearrangement links TRBV7-2 to TRBJ1-2; a possible D gene is TRBD1 (5 bases). The CDR3 sequence is 12 residues long. The V end was cut by 1 base, the J end by 7 bases, with 7 bases between. From germline, CDR1 is SGHTA and CDR2 FQGNSA.